Below, 21 T cell receptor beta chains from the same sample are listed, as sequenced in a study of identical twins' blood T cells. One entry per CDR3 protein, called by TCRdb with MiXCR from the 5' RACE reads. The data show about 370,000 distinct CDR3 sequences, roughly 30% seen once. The sample was PBMCs. These TCRs come from a woman aged 18-49 years in good health.

The chain carries TRBV11-2 and TRBJ2-1; D might be TRBD1 (5 bases). Trimming removed 4 bases from V and 0 bases from J, with 10 bases in between. Per the germline V gene, CDR1 is SGHAT and CDR2 is FQNNGV. The CDR3 has 15 residues. CDR3 nucleotides: TGTGCCAGCAGCTCGACAGCGAGCTCCTACAATGAGCAGTTCTTC. This encodes CASSSTASSYNEQFF. Filled out from reference TRBV11-2 and TRBJ2-1, the complete variable domain reads EAGVAQSPRYKIIEKRQSVAFWCNPISGHATLYWYQQILGQGPKLLIQFQNNGVVDDSQLPKDRFSAERLKGVDSTLKIQPAKLEDSAVYLCASSSTASSYNEQFFGPGTRLTVL.

This clonotype appeared many times. The rearrangement uses TRBV6-2 or TRBV6-3 and TRBJ1-5; D uncertain. Germline CDR1 and CDR2: MNHEY and SVGEGT. CDR3 length equals 15 residues. V lost 2 bases to trimming and J lost 1 base, with 9 bases between them. CDR3 DNA sequence: TGTGCCAGCAGTTACGTGACGGGAAGCAATCAGCCCCAGCATTTT. This encodes CASSYVTGSNQPQHF.

J is TRBJ1-4 and V is TRBV10-3; the D gene is possibly TRBD1 (5 bases). This CDR3 spans 11 amino acids. Germline V lookup: CDR1 ENHRY, CDR2 SYGVKD. Trimming removed 6 bases from V and 7 bases from J, with 6 bases in between. CDR3 DNA sequence: TGTGCCATCAGCGGGGGTGAAAAACTGTTTTTT. Translating gives CAISGGEKLFF.

In regard to this clonotype: This sequence may be a read error, since a much larger clone differs from it by one base. The rearrangement uses TRBV5-6 and TRBJ2-3, with 7 bases fitting TRBD2. Germline V gives CDR1 SGHDT, CDR2 YYEEEE. The length of the CDR3 is 14 residues. DNA of the CDR3: TGTGCCGGCAGCTTAGGCGGGGGTACAGATACGCAGTATTTT. Amino acids: CAGSLGGGTDTQYF.

The chain couples TRBV5-1 to TRBJ1-1, with 11 positions matching TRBD1. The germline V gene encodes CDR1 SGHRS and CDR2 YFSETQ. The trim removed 4 bases at V and 2 bases at J, leaving 4 bases unmatched. The CDR3 length is 15 residues. Written as DNA, the CDR3 is TGCGCCAGCAGCACCCGGACAGGGGGCAACACTGAAGCTTTCTTT. This gives the protein CASSTRTGGNTEAFF.

Notes on this clonotype: A clone one base away is much larger, so this may be a read error. The chain couples TRBV29-1 to TRBJ1-2, with D uncertain. Germline V CDR1 and CDR2: SQVTM, ANQGSEA. Trimming cost V 7 bases and J 8 bases, with 17 bases left between them. The CDR3 spans 12 residues. The CDR3 sequence is CSDESTREGYTF. The CDR3 bases are TGCAGCGACGAATCGACAAGGGAGGGCTACACCTTC.

The rearrangement uses TRBV6-5 and TRBJ1-1; no reliable D call. From germline, CDR1 is MNHEY and CDR2 SVGAGI. The CDR3 runs to 13 residues. The germline V and J ends were trimmed by 5 bases and 6 bases, with 13 bases remaining between them. DNA of the CDR3: TGTGCCAGCAGTCCCCGGGAAGGGTCTGAAGCTTTCTTT. Protein: CASSPREGSEAFF.

This clonotype was observed at least ten times. At one end, the junction sequence differs from germline, possibly due to a read error. The chain couples TRBV7-7 to TRBJ1-1; TRBD1 aligns across 9 bases. CDR3 length: 13 amino acids. Looked up from germline, CDR1 is SSHAT and CDR2 is FNYEAQ (reference sequence). CDR3 sequence (DNA): TGTGCTAGCAGCTGGGACAGGGACACTGAAGCTTTCTTT. Protein: CASSWDRDTEAFF.

The chain joins TRBV7-9 to TRBJ1-1; tentative D call: TRBD1 (6 bases). The CDR3 sequence is 13 residues long. V lost 5 bases to trimming and J lost 6 bases, with 13 bases between them. The germline CDR1 and CDR2 sequences are SEHNR and FQNEAQ (reference sequence). The CDR3 here is CASSTQGFSEAFF. In DNA form, the CDR3 reads TGTGCCAGCAGCACTCAGGGGTTCTCTGAAGCTTTCTTT.

A word on this clonotype: One end of the junction varies from germline; a read error may be responsible. The chain has TRBV5-1 and TRBJ2-7; tentatively, D is TRBD1 (6 bases). Germline V CDR1 and CDR2: SGHRS, YFSETQ. This CDR3 spans 12 amino acids. CDR3 residues: CACSLQGYEQYF. The CDR3 DNA follows: TGCGCCTGCAGCTTACAGGGATACGAGCAGTACTTC.

This chain joins TRBV3-1 and TRBJ2-5; D ambiguous. Trimming removed 0 bases from V and 6 bases from J, with 14 bases in between. The CDR3 contains 15 residues. CDR1 and CDR2 from the germline V gene are LGHDT and YNNKEL (reference sequence). The CDR3 region is CASSQDSLSRKTQYF. The CDR3 DNA reads TGTGCCAGCAGCCAAGACTCGCTTTCGAGAAAGACCCAGTACTTC.

The V gene is TRBV19, the J gene TRBJ2-1; D is uncertain. V lost 1 base and J lost 9, with 22 bases in between. The CDR3 length is 17 residues. Per the germline V gene, CDR1 is LNHDA and CDR2 is SQIVND (reference sequence). CDR3 in amino acids: CASSIGGLSPGIGEQFF. As DNA, the CDR3 is TGTGCCAGTAGTATAGGGGGATTAAGCCCCGGAATAGGTGAGCAGTTCTTC.

Comment on this clonotype: At one of its ends the junction is not consistent with the germline gene, which may arise from a read error. The rearrangement links TRBV4-1 to TRBJ1-1; TRBD1 aligns across 8 bases. CDR1 MGHRA and CDR2 YSYEKL come from the germline V gene. CDR3 size: 16 residues. In nucleotides, the CDR3 is TGCGCCGGCAGCCAAGCAGGACAGGGCATGAACACTGAAGCTTTCTTT. Protein sequence: CAGSQAGQGMNTEAFF.

The chain joins TRBV7-9 to TRBJ1-3, with D hard to call. V lost 4 bases and J 0 bases, leaving 7 bases between the germline ends. The CDR3 runs 14 residues. The germline V gene encodes CDR1 SEHNR and CDR2 FQNEAQ (reference sequence). CDR3 loop: CASSYDLSGNTIYF. The CDR3 DNA sequence: TGTGCCAGCAGCTACGACCTCTCTGGAAACACCATATATTTT.

A few counts support this clonotype. The CDR3 DNA sequence: TGCAGCGTGTTAGGCAGGAACACTGAAGCTTTCTTT. As protein: CSVLGRNTEAFF. J is TRBJ1-1 and V is TRBV29-1; D is undetermined. The CDR3 extends over 12 amino acids. V was pared by 6 bases and J by 1 base, with 9 bases between. CDR1 and CDR2 (germline): SQVTM, ANQGSEA.

This clonotype was recorded many times. CDR3 in amino acids: CSVRGVLLQSSSGRTDTQYF. The CDR3 nucleotides read TGCAGCGTCCGAGGTGTTTTGCTACAGAGCAGTAGCGGACGCACAGATACGCAGTATTTT. The chain joins TRBV29-1 to TRBJ2-3; D perhaps matches TRBD2 (6 bases). CDR3 length: 20 residues. The germline V gene encodes CDR1 SQVTM and CDR2 ANQGSEA. Trimming stripped 6 bases from V and 1 base from J, with 32 bases between.

The rearrangement uses TRBV10-3 and TRBJ1-2, with D unclear. This CDR3 is built from 15 residues. Trimming stripped 0 bases from V and 4 bases from J, with 12 bases between. Germline assignment: CDR1 ENHRY and CDR2 SYGVKD. Here the CDR3 reads CAISESREYVYGYTF. CDR3 coding DNA: TGTGCCATCAGTGAGTCTAGGGAGTACGTCTATGGCTACACCTTC.

The chain recombines TRBV12-5 with TRBJ1-5, with D possibly being TRBD1 (5 bases). V was clipped by 1 base and J by 4 bases, with 8 bases between them. This CDR3 has 14 amino acids. Germline loops: CDR1 LGHNT, CDR2 FRNRAP. The CDR3: CASGLEAGNQPQHF. CDR3 nucleotide sequence: TGTGCTAGTGGTTTGGAGGCAGGGAATCAGCCCCAGCATTTT.

V and J are TRBV19 and TRBJ1-5; 8 nucleotides align to TRBD1. V was pared by 5 bases and J by 4 bases, with 4 bases of the junction left unmatched. CDR3 length: 14 residues. Germline CDR1 reads LNHDA; CDR2 reads SQIVND (reference sequence). The CDR3 region has the DNA TGTGCCAGTAGTTCGGGACAGGTAAATCAGCCCCAGCATTTT. Protein sequence: CASSSGQVNQPQHF.

This clonotype was seen repeatedly, ten times or more. V usage is TRBV6-1 and J usage is TRBJ1-2, with D hard to call. The V and J ends lost 0 bases and 7 bases respectively, with 12 bases between them. The V gene's germline CDR1 is MNHNS and CDR2 SASEGT. The CDR3 is 14 residues long. This CDR3 is CASSEAPGSGGYTF. The DNA of the CDR3 is TGTGCCAGCAGTGAAGCCCCCGGGTCTGGTGGCTACACCTTC.

V and J are TRBV29-1 and TRBJ2-1, with a tentative D call TRBD2 (6 bases). V was pared by 7 bases and J by 8 bases, with 21 bases between. CDR3 length: 14 amino acids. Germline V lookup: CDR1 SQVTM, CDR2 ANQGSEA. The CDR3 is CSAEGRGRGHEQFF. The CDR3 DNA reads as TGCAGCGCCGAGGGTCGGGGGAGAGGACATGAGCAGTTCTTC.